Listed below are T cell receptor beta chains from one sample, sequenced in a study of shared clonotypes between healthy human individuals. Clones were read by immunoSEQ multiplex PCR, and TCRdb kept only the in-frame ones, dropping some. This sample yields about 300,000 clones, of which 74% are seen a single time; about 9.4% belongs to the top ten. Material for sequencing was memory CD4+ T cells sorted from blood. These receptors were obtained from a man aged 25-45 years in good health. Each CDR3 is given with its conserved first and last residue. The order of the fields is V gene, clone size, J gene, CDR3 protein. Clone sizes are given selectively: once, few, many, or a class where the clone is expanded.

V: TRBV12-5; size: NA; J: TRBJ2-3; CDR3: CASGFGQGATDTQYF
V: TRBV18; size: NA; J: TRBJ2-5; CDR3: CASSTLAGREEETQYF
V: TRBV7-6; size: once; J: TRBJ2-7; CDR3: CASSPTGGRAYEQYF
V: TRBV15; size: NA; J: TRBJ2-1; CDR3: CATSRDPNNEQFF
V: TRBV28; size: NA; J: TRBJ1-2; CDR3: CASSSHFEGYGYTF
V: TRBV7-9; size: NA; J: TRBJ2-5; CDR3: CASSPRWVGERKETQYF
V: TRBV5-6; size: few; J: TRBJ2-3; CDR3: CASSLIRTDTQYF
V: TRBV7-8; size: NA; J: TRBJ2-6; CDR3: CASSPGSGANVLTF
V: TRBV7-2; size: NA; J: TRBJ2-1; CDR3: CASSYDSRRANEQFF
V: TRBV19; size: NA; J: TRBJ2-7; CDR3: CASSILGQGAEQYF
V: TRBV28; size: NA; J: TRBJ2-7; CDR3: CASSFSGPMGYEQYF
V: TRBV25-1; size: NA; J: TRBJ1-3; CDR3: CASSDLGRPTSGNTIYF
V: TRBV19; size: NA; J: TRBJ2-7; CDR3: CATRDPGRTNYEQYF
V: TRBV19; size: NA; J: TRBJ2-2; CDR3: CASTTTGAGELFF
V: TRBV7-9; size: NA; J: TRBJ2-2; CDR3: CASSFSGSTGELFF
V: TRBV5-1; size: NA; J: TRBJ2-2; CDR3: CASSLAGGRASGELFF
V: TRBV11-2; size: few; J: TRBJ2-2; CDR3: CASSFWSHGGGELFF